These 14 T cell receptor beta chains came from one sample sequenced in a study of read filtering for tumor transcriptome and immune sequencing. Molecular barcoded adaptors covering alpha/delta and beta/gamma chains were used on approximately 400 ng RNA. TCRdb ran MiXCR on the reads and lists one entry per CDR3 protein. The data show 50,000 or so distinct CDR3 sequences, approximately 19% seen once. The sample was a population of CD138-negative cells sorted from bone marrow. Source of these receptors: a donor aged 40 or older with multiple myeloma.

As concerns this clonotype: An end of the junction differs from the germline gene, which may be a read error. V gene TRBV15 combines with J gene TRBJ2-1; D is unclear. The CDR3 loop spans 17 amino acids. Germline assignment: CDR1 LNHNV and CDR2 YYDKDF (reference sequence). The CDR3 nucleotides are TGTGCCACCAGCAGAGATCCGGACCGCACTCCCTACAATGAGCATTTCTTC. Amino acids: CATSRDPDRTPYNEHFF.

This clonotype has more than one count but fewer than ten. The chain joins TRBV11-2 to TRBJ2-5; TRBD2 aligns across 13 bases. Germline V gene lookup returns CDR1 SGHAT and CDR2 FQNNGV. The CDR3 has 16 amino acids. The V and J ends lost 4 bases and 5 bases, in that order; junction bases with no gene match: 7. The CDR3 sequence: CASSYGLAGVRETQYF. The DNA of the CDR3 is TGTGCCAGCAGCTACGGACTAGCGGGAGTACGGGAGACCCAGTACTTC.

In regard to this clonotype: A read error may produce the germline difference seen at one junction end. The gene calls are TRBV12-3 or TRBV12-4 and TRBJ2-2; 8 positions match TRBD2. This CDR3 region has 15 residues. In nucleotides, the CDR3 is TGTGCCAGCGTTGTCCGACTAGCGATGACCTGGGAGCTGTTTTTC. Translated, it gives CASVVRLAMTWELFF.

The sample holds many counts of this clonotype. CDR3 loop: CSVRDGENTEAFF. The CDR3 nucleotides are TGCAGCGTTCGTGACGGTGAGAACACTGAAGCTTTCTTT. The chain links TRBV29-1 to TRBJ1-1, with D uncertain. This CDR3 is built from 13 residues. The germline V and J ends were trimmed by 5 bases and 1 base, with 11 bases remaining between them. From germline, CDR1 is SQVTM and CDR2 ANQGSEA.

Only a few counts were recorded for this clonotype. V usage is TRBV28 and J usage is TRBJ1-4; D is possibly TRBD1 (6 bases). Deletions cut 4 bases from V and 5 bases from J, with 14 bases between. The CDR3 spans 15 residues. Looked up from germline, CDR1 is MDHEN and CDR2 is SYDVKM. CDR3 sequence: CASSSQGFANEKLFF. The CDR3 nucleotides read TGTGCCAGCAGTTCGCAGGGGTTCGCGAATGAAAAACTGTTTTTT.

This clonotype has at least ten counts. CDR3 region: CASSPPTSGGMETQYF. In DNA form, the CDR3 reads TGTGCCAGCTCACCACCAACTAGCGGGGGTATGGAGACCCAGTACTTC. The chain joins TRBV18 to TRBJ2-5; 11 positions agree with TRBD2. Germline V gene lookup returns CDR1 KGHSH and CDR2 LQKENI. The CDR3 has 16 residues. With 0 bases clipped from V and 5 bases from J, the junction kept 5 bases outside the gene matches.

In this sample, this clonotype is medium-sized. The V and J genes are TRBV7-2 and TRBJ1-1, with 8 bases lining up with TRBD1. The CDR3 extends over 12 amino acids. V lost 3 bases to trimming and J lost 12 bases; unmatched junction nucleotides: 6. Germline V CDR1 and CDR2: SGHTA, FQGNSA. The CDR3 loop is CASSFRQGRPFF. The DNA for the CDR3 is TGTGCCAGCAGCTTCCGACAGGGGAGGCCTTTCTTT.

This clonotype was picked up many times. The CDR3 loop is CASSITGTSGSNEQFF. The CDR3 DNA is TGCGCCAGCAGCATCACCGGGACTAGCGGGAGCAATGAGCAGTTCTTC. The gene calls are TRBV5-1 and TRBJ2-1; 14 nucleotides line up with TRBD2. Unmatched junction bases numbered 6, after V lost 4 bases and J lost 6 bases. Germline V gives CDR1 SGHRS, CDR2 YFSETQ. This CDR3 spans 16 amino acids.

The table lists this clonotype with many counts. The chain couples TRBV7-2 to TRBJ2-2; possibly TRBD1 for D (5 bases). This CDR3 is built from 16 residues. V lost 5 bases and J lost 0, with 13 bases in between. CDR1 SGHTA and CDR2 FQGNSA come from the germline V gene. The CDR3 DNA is TGTGCCAGCAGCCCCCAGGGCGGCGCGAACACCGGGGAGCTGTTTTTT. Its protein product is CASSPQGGANTGELFF.

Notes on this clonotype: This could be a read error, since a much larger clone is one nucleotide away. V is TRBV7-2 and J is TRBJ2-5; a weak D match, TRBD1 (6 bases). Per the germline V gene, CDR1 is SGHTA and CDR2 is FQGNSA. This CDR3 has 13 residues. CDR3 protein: CASRSDSQGTQYF. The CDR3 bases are TGTGCCAGCCGCTCGGACAGCCAAGGGACCCAGTACTTC.

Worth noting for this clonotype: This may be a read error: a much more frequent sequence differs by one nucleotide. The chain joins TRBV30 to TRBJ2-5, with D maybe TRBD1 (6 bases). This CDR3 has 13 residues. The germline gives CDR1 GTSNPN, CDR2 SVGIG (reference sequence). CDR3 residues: CAWSVGRGETQHF. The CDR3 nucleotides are TGTGCCTGGAGTGTAGGCAGGGGCGAGACCCAGCACTTC.

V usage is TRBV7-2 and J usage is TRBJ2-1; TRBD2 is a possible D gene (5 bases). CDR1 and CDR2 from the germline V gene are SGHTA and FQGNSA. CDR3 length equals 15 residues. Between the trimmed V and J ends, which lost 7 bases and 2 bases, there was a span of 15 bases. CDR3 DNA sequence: TGTGCCAGCAACTTTGGGAGCAGGACCTACAATGAGCAGTTCTTC. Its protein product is CASNFGSRTYNEQFF.

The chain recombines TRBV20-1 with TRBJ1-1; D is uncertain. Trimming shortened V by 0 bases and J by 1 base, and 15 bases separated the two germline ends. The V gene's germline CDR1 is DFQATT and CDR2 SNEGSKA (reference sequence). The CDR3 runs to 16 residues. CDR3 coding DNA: TGCAGTGCTAGAGACGCTGGGAGACACCCGAACACTGAAGCTTTCTTT. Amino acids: CSARDAGRHPNTEAFF.

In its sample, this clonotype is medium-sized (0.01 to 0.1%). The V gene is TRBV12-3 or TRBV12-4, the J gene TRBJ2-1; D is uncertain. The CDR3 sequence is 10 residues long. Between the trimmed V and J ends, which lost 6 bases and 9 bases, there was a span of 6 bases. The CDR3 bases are TGTGCCAGCAGCAACGCTGAGCAGTTCTTC. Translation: CASSNAEQFF.